This T cell receptor (beta chain) was identified during a study of blood T cell repertoires in COVID-19. This CDR3 comprises 13 residues. The V gene lost 4 bases and the J gene lost 3 bases, with 10 bases spanning the gap. The germline V gene encodes CDR1 MDHEN and CDR2 SYDVKM. In terms of age and location, participants ranged from roughly 18 to 90 years and lived in about two dozen US areas. Participants were placed into cohorts based on the clinical history they reported. TCRdb's copy holds only in-frame clones and misses some; the assay was immunoSEQ multiplex PCR. This table has hundreds of thousands of clones, roughly nine tenths appearing once.

The gene calls are TRBV28 and TRBJ2-7, with D unclear. This clonotype was sampled from a man aged 25-45 years who had recovered from COVID-19. The sequenced sample was PBMCs or T cells enriched from blood (not recorded which). Here the CDR3 DNA reads TGTGCCAGCAGTTCAATCCACTTCTACGAGCAGTACTTC. The encoded protein is CASSSIHFYEQYF.